This T cell receptor (beta chain) was sequenced for a study of T cell repertoires in cytomegalovirus infection. On the study more broadly: Matching HLA type and CMV infection were both indicated by public TCR beta signatures.

V shed 0 bases, J shed 3 bases, and the junction held 6 bases outside the gene matches. CDR1 and CDR2 (germline): SGHRS, YFSETQ. This CDR3 is built from 15 residues. Study-wide results and limits: CMV-specific TCR beta clonotypes restricted by HLA-C were the ones dominating the ex vivo response. Cumulative public TCR beta family frequency identified carriers of CMV plus the relevant HLA.

TCRdb re-analysed the reads in MiXCR, keeping a single row per CDR3 protein. The data contain 500,000 or so distinct CDR3 sequences, 15% to 20% of them singletons. This clonotype was observed a handful of times. Antigen unknown. This receptor was identified in a human donor in good health (CMV status not recorded). Some clones in this sample may be carry-over from other donors' samples. Sequences were obtained from CD8+ T cells from PBMCs. The chain joins TRBV5-1 to TRBJ2-7; 7 bases align to TRBD1. The CDR3 here is CASSLEGDRFYEQYF. Here the CDR3 DNA reads TGCGCCAGCAGCTTGGAAGGGGACAGATTCTACGAGCAGTACTTC.